A selection of T cell receptor beta chains follows, all from one sample in a study of beta chain features in type 1 diabetes. TCRdb's copy holds only in-frame clones and misses some; the assay was immunoSEQ multiplex PCR. The sample comprises fewer than 450,000 clones, approximately 12% of which are singletons, and roughly 0.015% rests with the top ten. Material: naive CD4+ T cells from blood. The receptors were gathered from a woman aged 18-29 years with type 1 diabetes. Each CDR3 is given with its conserved first and last residue. Fields, in order: V gene, D gene, clone size, J gene, CDR3 protein, CDR3 DNA. The D gene is left open where the match is weak. Clone size is shown for a subset of rows, as once, few, many or a class of expanded clone.

v_call: TRBV5-4
d_call: NA
clone_size: few
j_call: TRBJ2-1
cdr3_aa: CASSPSRREGGAHTPRQFF
cdr3_nt: TGTGCCAGCAGCCCCTCACGGCGGGAAGGCGGTGCCCATACGCCTAGGCAGTTCTTC

v_call: TRBV2
d_call: NA
clone_size: few
j_call: TRBJ1-5
cdr3_aa: CASSEARGSNQPQHF
cdr3_nt: TGTGCCAGCAGTGAAGCCCGAGGGAGCAATCAGCCCCAGCATTTT

v_call: TRBV28
d_call: TRBD1
clone_size: few
j_call: TRBJ2-7
cdr3_aa: CASTSTLTTGTEYEQYF
cdr3_nt: TGTGCCAGCACTTCCACATTGACGACCGGGACAGAATACGAGCAGTACTTC

v_call: TRBV2
d_call: NA
clone_size: NA
j_call: TRBJ1-2
cdr3_aa: CASSKSGTPRRGYTF
cdr3_nt: TGTGCCAGCAGTAAGTCCGGGACACCTCGTCGCGGCTACACCTTC

v_call: TRBV7-2
d_call: NA
clone_size: NA
j_call: TRBJ2-3
cdr3_aa: CASSPVVLSTDTQYF
cdr3_nt: TGTGCCAGCAGCCCGGTGGTGCTTTCCACAGATACGCAGTATTTT

v_call: TRBV30
d_call: TRBD1
clone_size: few
j_call: TRBJ1-1
cdr3_aa: CAWTLGQGIEAFF
cdr3_nt: TGTGCCTGGACCCTAGGACAGGGGATTGAAGCTTTCTTT

v_call: TRBV10-3
d_call: NA
clone_size: few
j_call: TRBJ2-3
cdr3_aa: CAISELLEDTQYF
cdr3_nt: TGTGCCATCAGTGAGTTATTAGAAGATACGCAGTATTTT

v_call: TRBV5-4
d_call: NA
clone_size: NA
j_call: TRBJ2-3
cdr3_aa: CASSLSPRVTDTQYF
cdr3_nt: TGTGCCAGCAGCTTATCTCCGCGAGTCACAGATACGCAGTATTTT

v_call: TRBV10-3
d_call: NA
clone_size: NA
j_call: TRBJ2-1
cdr3_aa: CAISEFRVDEQFF
cdr3_nt: TGTGCCATCAGTGAGTTCAGGGTCGATGAGCAGTTCTTC

v_call: TRBV25-1
d_call: NA
clone_size: NA
j_call: TRBJ1-2
cdr3_aa: CASSLRGYGYTF
cdr3_nt: TGTGCCAGCAGTCTAAGGGGCTATGGCTACACCTTC

v_call: TRBV29-1
d_call: NA
clone_size: NA
j_call: TRBJ1-2
cdr3_aa: CSVKEGYGYTF
cdr3_nt: TGCAGCGTGAAGGAGGGCTATGGCTACACCTTC

v_call: TRBV11-2
d_call: TRBD2
clone_size: few
j_call: TRBJ2-5
cdr3_aa: CASSIRGLAGETQYF
cdr3_nt: TGTGCCAGCAGCATCAGAGGCCTAGCGGGAGAGACCCAGTACTTC

v_call: TRBV25-1
d_call: TRBD2
clone_size: few
j_call: TRBJ2-1
cdr3_aa: CASSGLAGYSYNEQFF
cdr3_nt: TGTGCCAGCAGTGGCCTAGCGGGATATTCCTACAATGAGCAGTTCTTC

v_call: TRBV15
d_call: NA
clone_size: NA
j_call: TRBJ2-3
cdr3_aa: CAAATPGADTQYF
cdr3_nt: TGTGCCGCCGCTACTCCCGGGGCAGATACGCAGTATTTT

v_call: TRBV28
d_call: NA
clone_size: NA
j_call: TRBJ2-7
cdr3_aa: CASKDRFYEQYF
cdr3_nt: TGTGCCAGCAAAGACAGGTTCTACGAGCAGTACTTC

v_call: TRBV5-6
d_call: NA
clone_size: NA
j_call: TRBJ1-1
cdr3_aa: CASSLVVGVVTEAFF
cdr3_nt: TGTGCCAGCAGCTTGGTGGTCGGGGTCGTCACTGAAGCTTTCTTT

v_call: TRBV5-6
d_call: TRBD2
clone_size: NA
j_call: TRBJ2-3
cdr3_aa: CASSLRASGRSDTQYF
cdr3_nt: TGTGCCAGCAGCTTGAGGGCTAGCGGGAGGTCAGATACGCAGTATTTT

v_call: TRBV6-6
d_call: NA
clone_size: NA
j_call: TRBJ1-1
cdr3_aa: CASSPSTGYKAFF
cdr3_nt: TGTGCCAGCAGCCCCTCTACAGGGTACAAAGCTTTCTTT

v_call: TRBV18
d_call: NA
clone_size: NA
j_call: TRBJ1-1
cdr3_aa: CASSLFNLNTEAFF
cdr3_nt: TGTGCCAGCTCACTTTTTAATCTGAACACTGAAGCTTTCTTT

v_call: TRBV7-2
d_call: TRBD1
clone_size: NA
j_call: TRBJ2-1
cdr3_aa: CASSLWTIGQGNEQFF
cdr3_nt: TGTGCCAGCAGCTTGTGGACGATTGGACAGGGGAATGAGCAGTTCTTC

v_call: TRBV20-1
d_call: NA
clone_size: NA
j_call: TRBJ2-1
cdr3_aa: CSAEEYEQFF
cdr3_nt: TGCAGTGCAGAGGAATATGAGCAGTTCTTC

v_call: TRBV18
d_call: NA
clone_size: few
j_call: TRBJ2-3
cdr3_aa: CASSLTASTDTQYF
cdr3_nt: TGTGCCAGCTCACTCACAGCTAGCACAGATACGCAGTATTTT

v_call: TRBV23-1
d_call: TRBD1
clone_size: NA
j_call: TRBJ2-1
cdr3_aa: CASSQNTGEGYNEQFF
cdr3_nt: TGCGCCAGCAGTCAAAACACAGGGGAAGGTTACAATGAGCAGTTCTTC

v_call: TRBV7-8
d_call: NA
clone_size: few
j_call: TRBJ2-3
cdr3_aa: CASSRPWDKSTDTQYF
cdr3_nt: TGTGCCAGCAGCCGCCCTTGGGACAAAAGCACAGATACGCAGTATTTT

v_call: TRBV29-1
d_call: NA
clone_size: few
j_call: TRBJ1-5
cdr3_aa: CSVGRGGANQPQHF
cdr3_nt: TGCAGCGTTGGTCGAGGGGGGGCCAATCAGCCCCAGCATTTT

v_call: TRBV29-1
d_call: NA
clone_size: NA
j_call: TRBJ1-2
cdr3_aa: CSVLWTGGYGYTF
cdr3_nt: TGCAGCGTTCTTTGGACGGGGGGCTATGGCTACACCTTC

v_call: TRBV5-1
d_call: TRBD2
clone_size: few
j_call: TRBJ2-7
cdr3_aa: CASSSFLAGIGEQYF
cdr3_nt: TGCGCCAGCAGCTCCTTTCTAGCGGGAATTGGCGAGCAGTACTTC

v_call: TRBV28
d_call: TRBD1
clone_size: NA
j_call: TRBJ1-2
cdr3_aa: CASSSQTGANGYTF
cdr3_nt: TGTGCCAGCAGTTCCCAGACAGGGGCGAATGGCTACACCTTC

v_call: TRBV2
d_call: TRBD2
clone_size: NA
j_call: TRBJ2-1
cdr3_aa: CASKGASGSSSYNEQFF
cdr3_nt: TGTGCCAGCAAGGGGGCTAGCGGGAGTAGCTCCTACAATGAGCAGTTCTTC

v_call: TRBV18
d_call: NA
clone_size: NA
j_call: TRBJ1-2
cdr3_aa: CASSPGLRSGGYTF
cdr3_nt: TGTGCCAGCTCACCAGGGCTGAGGAGCGGTGGCTACACCTTC

v_call: TRBV5-1
d_call: NA
clone_size: NA
j_call: TRBJ1-2
cdr3_aa: CASSLVYYRNSDGYTF
cdr3_nt: TGCGCCAGCAGCTTGGTTTATTACAGGAACTCGGATGGCTACACCTTC

v_call: TRBV5-1
d_call: NA
clone_size: few
j_call: TRBJ2-5
cdr3_aa: CASSEGWEETQYF
cdr3_nt: TGCGCCAGCTCGGAGGGGTGGGAAGAGACCCAGTACTTC

v_call: TRBV29-1
d_call: NA
clone_size: NA
j_call: TRBJ2-3
cdr3_aa: CSVAGLAAQGGTDTQYF
cdr3_nt: TGCAGCGTTGCTGGACTAGCTGCCCAGGGGGGCACAGATACGCAGTATTTT

v_call: TRBV11-2
d_call: NA
clone_size: NA
j_call: TRBJ2-2
cdr3_aa: CASSLDPRLTGELFF
cdr3_nt: TGTGCCAGCAGCTTAGATCCCAGGTTGACCGGGGAGCTGTTTTTT

v_call: TRBV7-2
d_call: TRBD1
clone_size: NA
j_call: TRBJ2-5
cdr3_aa: CASSLFRDRVKTQYF
cdr3_nt: TGTGCCAGCAGCTTATTCCGGGACAGGGTCAAGACCCAGTACTTC

v_call: TRBV4-2
d_call: TRBD2
clone_size: few
j_call: TRBJ2-5
cdr3_aa: CASSQDLGGRAETQYF
cdr3_nt: TGTGCCAGCAGCCAAGATCTGGGCGGGAGGGCTGAGACCCAGTACTTC

v_call: TRBV7-9
d_call: NA
clone_size: few
j_call: TRBJ2-3
cdr3_aa: CASSSVASVMTDTQYF
cdr3_nt: TGTGCCAGCAGCTCCGTGGCTAGCGTTATGACAGATACGCAGTATTTT

v_call: TRBV5-4
d_call: TRBD1
clone_size: few
j_call: TRBJ1-2
cdr3_aa: CASSLQGLPYGYTF
cdr3_nt: TGTGCCAGCAGCTTACAGGGGCTACCCTATGGCTACACCTTC

v_call: TRBV6-5
d_call: TRBD1
clone_size: NA
j_call: TRBJ1-1
cdr3_aa: CASSWGQGGTEAFF
cdr3_nt: TGTGCCAGCAGCTGGGGACAGGGGGGGACTGAAGCTTTCTTT

v_call: TRBV7-2
d_call: TRBD1
clone_size: NA
j_call: TRBJ2-1
cdr3_aa: CASSLDRGLREQFF
cdr3_nt: TGTGCCAGCAGCTTGGACAGGGGGTTAAGGGAGCAGTTCTTC

v_call: TRBV18
d_call: NA
clone_size: few
j_call: TRBJ1-2
cdr3_aa: CASSPPLGQNSYGYTF
cdr3_nt: TGTGCCAGCTCACCACCGCTAGGACAGAACTCTTATGGCTACACCTTC

v_call: TRBV6-5
d_call: NA
clone_size: NA
j_call: TRBJ2-7
cdr3_aa: CASRREAPMFYEQYF
cdr3_nt: TGTGCCAGCAGGAGGGAGGCCCCGATGTTTTACGAGCAGTACTTC

v_call: TRBV28
d_call: NA
clone_size: few
j_call: TRBJ2-7
cdr3_aa: CASSLWGLSSYEQYF
cdr3_nt: TGTGCCAGCAGTTTGTGGGGACTGAGCTCCTACGAGCAGTACTTC

v_call: TRBV7-3
d_call: NA
clone_size: few
j_call: TRBJ2-7
cdr3_aa: CASSLTGGAHEQYF
cdr3_nt: TGTGCCAGCAGCTTAACGGGAGGTGCCCACGAGCAGTACTTC

v_call: TRBV4-1
d_call: TRBD1
clone_size: NA
j_call: TRBJ2-7
cdr3_aa: CASSQPAQGTYEQYF
cdr3_nt: TGCGCCAGCAGCCAACCCGCACAGGGGACCTACGAGCAGTACTTC

v_call: TRBV6-5
d_call: NA
clone_size: few
j_call: TRBJ2-7
cdr3_aa: CASSSKRAYEQYF
cdr3_nt: TGTGCCAGCAGTAGCAAGCGGGCCTACGAGCAGTACTTC

v_call: TRBV7-9
d_call: TRBD2
clone_size: few
j_call: TRBJ2-1
cdr3_aa: CASSSPRGLAGGNEQFF
cdr3_nt: TGTGCCAGCAGCTCCCCTAGGGGACTAGCGGGAGGCAATGAGCAGTTCTTC

v_call: TRBV7-3
d_call: TRBD1
clone_size: few
j_call: TRBJ2-3
cdr3_aa: CASSLLTGPLDTQYF
cdr3_nt: TGTGCCAGCAGCTTGTTGACAGGGCCCCTGGATACGCAGTATTTT

v_call: TRBV28
d_call: TRBD2
clone_size: NA
j_call: TRBJ2-1
cdr3_aa: CASGLAISSYNEQFF
cdr3_nt: TGTGCCAGTGGACTAGCTATTAGCTCCTACAATGAGCAGTTCTTC

v_call: TRBV29-1
d_call: NA
clone_size: NA
j_call: TRBJ1-4
cdr3_aa: CSVLSPTRVAFF
cdr3_nt: TGCAGCGTCCTGTCGCCAACCCGGGTGGCGTTTTTT

v_call: TRBV18
d_call: NA
clone_size: NA
j_call: TRBJ2-7
cdr3_aa: CASSPTPYEQYF
cdr3_nt: TGTGCCAGCTCACCGACTCCCTACGAGCAGTACTTC

v_call: TRBV14
d_call: TRBD1
clone_size: NA
j_call: TRBJ2-7
cdr3_aa: CASSQDRGREQYF
cdr3_nt: TGTGCCAGCAGCCAAGACAGGGGGCGCGAGCAGTACTTC

v_call: TRBV11-2
d_call: TRBD1
clone_size: few
j_call: TRBJ2-6
cdr3_aa: CAHRDRTLSGANVLTF
cdr3_nt: TGTGCGCACCGGGACAGGACCCTCTCTGGGGCCAACGTCCTGACTTTC

v_call: TRBV19
d_call: NA
clone_size: NA
j_call: TRBJ1-2
cdr3_aa: CASSIWGTGMNYGYTF
cdr3_nt: TGTGCCAGTAGTATTTGGGGAACCGGGATGAACTATGGCTACACCTTC

v_call: TRBV10-2
d_call: TRBD2
clone_size: NA
j_call: TRBJ2-5
cdr3_aa: CASRLAGGETQYF
cdr3_nt: TGCGCCAGCAGGTTAGCGGGAGGAGAGACCCAGTACTTC

v_call: TRBV19
d_call: NA
clone_size: NA
j_call: TRBJ2-5
cdr3_aa: CASSTDSGGKTQYF
cdr3_nt: TGTGCCAGTAGTACTGACAGTGGGGGGAAGACCCAGTACTTC

v_call: TRBV25-1
d_call: TRBD1
clone_size: few
j_call: TRBJ1-1
cdr3_aa: CASRRDSWTEAFF
cdr3_nt: TGTGCCAGCAGAAGGGACAGTTGGACTGAAGCTTTCTTT